This TCR beta chain emerged from a study of CXCR3-negative and CXCR3-positive naive CD8 T cells. Study background: Per library, roughly 1.6 +/- 0.3 million reads; some 140 million TRB reads overall.

Libraries were UMI-labeled 5' RACE TRB cDNA. TCRdb processed the 5' RACE reads again and assigns one entry to each CDR3 protein, with no DNA. The sample has 120,000 or so distinct CDR3 sequences. Broader study findings: CXCR3-expressing naive cells carried TRB CDR3s more hydrophobic than those of CXCR3-negative naive cells. Memory CD8+ cells showed much lower diversity, while both naive subsets displayed comparably high diversity.

The CDR3 sequence is 12 residues long. Looked up from germline, CDR1 is SEHNR and CDR2 is FQNEAQ (reference sequence). Sorts performed in triplicate captured 300,000 or so cells each from every CD8+ T cell subset. Naive CD8+ T cells were CD45RO-CCR7+CD27+CD95-. Concerning this clonotype: What it binds is not known.

The chain uses TRBV7-9 and TRBJ1-1. The sequence was collected from a human donor in good health. Some clones in this sample may be carry-over from other donors' samples. Sequenced: naive CXCR3+ CD8+ T cells from blood. Subset in this sample: CD45RO-CCR7+CD27+CD95- naive CD8+ T cells expressing CXCR3 (TNR3+). The CDR3 loop reads CASSSSERGAFF.